The rows below give T cell receptor beta chains drawn from one sample of a study of T cell responses to AZD1222 COVID-19 vaccine. Only in-frame clones appear in the TCRdb table, and some are missing; sequencing was by immunoSEQ multiplex PCR. The data contain 150,000 to 200,000 clones, 91% of them singletons. Specimen: peripheral blood, collected on day 0 of AZD1222 vaccination. Source of these receptors: an adult in good health. CDR3s include the opening cysteine and the closing phenylalanine or tryptophan. A D gene is named only where the DNA matches it firmly. Clone sizes are given selectively: once, few, many, or a class where the clone is expanded.

TRBV9,TRBD1,TRBJ1-6,.,TGTGCCAGCAGCGCCCTGACAGGGGGTTCACCCCTCCACTTT,CASSALTGGSPLHF
TRBV6-1,.,TRBJ1-5,.,TGTGCCAGCAGTGAAGCCCCGAGCGGGGTGGGGGGACAGCCCCAGCATTTT,CASSEAPSGVGGQPQHF
TRBV9,.,TRBJ1-5,.,TGTGCCAGCAGCCCCGGGGGGGGTGGCAATCAGCCCCAGCATTTT,CASSPGGGGNQPQHF
TRBV15,.,TRBJ1-4,.,TGTGCCACCAGCAGAGATCGGAAGGCAACTAATGAAAAACTGTTTTTT,CATSRDRKATNEKLFF
TRBV5-1,.,TRBJ2-7,.,TGCGCCAGCAGGTTGTCCAGGAACTACGAGCAGTACTTC,CASRLSRNYEQYF
TRBV28,.,TRBJ2-7,once,TGTGCCAGCAGTTTTTTGGGGCCGGTGAGCGAGCAGTACTTC,CASSFLGPVSEQYF
TRBV7-2,.,TRBJ1-5,.,TGTGCCAGCAGCTTAGGGAGAAATAGCAATCAGCCCCAGCATTTT,CASSLGRNSNQPQHF
TRBV5-1,.,TRBJ1-1,.,TGCGCCAGCAGCCTGCGTTCTGGGGTTGGCACTGAAGCTTTCTTT,CASSLRSGVGTEAFF
TRBV28,.,TRBJ2-7,.,TGTGCCAGCAGAAAACCAGGGTCGGGGAACCACGAGCAGTACTTC,CASRKPGSGNHEQYF
TRBV3-1/TRBV3-2,TRBD2,TRBJ2-2,.,TGTGCCAGCAGCCCCCGGGTAGCGGGGGGAACGGCCACCGGGGAGCTGTTTTTT,CASSPRVAGGTATGELFF
TRBV30,.,TRBJ2-7,few,TGTGCCTGGAGTCCGTCGATAAGGGGGTTAACGGGGGAGCAGTACTTC,CAWSPSIRGLTGEQYF
TRBV28,TRBD1,TRBJ1-6,.,TGTGCCAGCAGGCCCGGGACAGTGGATTCACCCCTCCACTTT,CASRPGTVDSPLHF
TRBV30,TRBD1,TRBJ1-5,few,TGTGCCTGGAGTATATTGGGACAGGGGGCTCAGCCCCAGCATTTT,CAWSILGQGAQPQHF
TRBV12-5,.,TRBJ2-2,.,TGTGCTAGTGGTTTGGTACCCGGGGAGCTGTTTTTT,CASGLVPGELFF
TRBV19,.,TRBJ1-2,.,TGTGCCAGTAGTATAACCCGGGGGGCTGATGGCTACACCTTC,CASSITRGADGYTF
TRBV3-1/TRBV3-2,.,TRBJ1-3,.,TGTGCCAGCAGCCAAGAATTTGGGGCGGAATTAAGGGGACGTGACGACTCTGGAAACACCATATATTTT,CASSQEFGAELRGRDDSGNTIYF
TRBV28,.,TRBJ2-5,.,TGTGCCAGCAGTTTCCGCGGAGTACTTAACTCTCAAGAGACCCAGTACTTC,CASSFRGVLNSQETQYF
TRBV5-1,.,TRBJ1-2,.,TGCGCCAGCAGCTTGGCCACAGGGAGCTATGGCTACACCTTC,CASSLATGSYGYTF
TRBV7-9,.,TRBJ1-4,.,TGTGCCAGCAGCCCCACTCGGACGGGCGTGGGGGAAAAACTGTTTTTT,CASSPTRTGVGEKLFF
TRBV4-3,TRBD1,TRBJ1-1,.,TGCGCCAGCAGAGACGGACAGGGAGGGAACACTGAAGCTTTCTTT,CASRDGQGGNTEAFF
TRBV7-8,.,TRBJ1-1,once,TGTGCCAGCAGCTTAGGGGTCGTTAGCACTGAAGCTTTCTTT,CASSLGVVSTEAFF
TRBV18,.,TRBJ1-2,.,TGTGCCAGCTCACCACAGGGCCAGATCTATGGCTACACCTTC,CASSPQGQIYGYTF
TRBV13,.,TRBJ2-6,.,TGTGCCAGCAGCCTCCCAGGGGAATGGGGAGGGGCCAACGTCCTGACTTTC,CASSLPGEWGGANVLTF
TRBV30,TRBD1,TRBJ2-7,.,TGTGCCTGGAGTGACCAGAGGACAGGGGGCTTCGTCAAAGGCGAGCAGTACTTC,CAWSDQRTGGFVKGEQYF
TRBV18,.,TRBJ1-2,.,TGTGCCAGCTCACTAAAATCGGGAGAGAACTATGGCTACACCTTC,CASSLKSGENYGYTF
TRBV4-1,.,TRBJ1-3,.,TGCGCCAGCAGCCAAGAGCCGGGATTAGTCGTGGGTGTAACTGGAAACACCATATATTTT,CASSQEPGLVVGVTGNTIYF
TRBV6-1,TRBD1,TRBJ1-6,.,TGTGCCAGCAGTGAACAAGACAGGGGATTTAATTCACCCCTCCACTTT,CASSEQDRGFNSPLHF
TRBV4-3,TRBD1,TRBJ2-2,few,TGCGCCAGCAGTCTGAGGGCAGGGGGCCCCGGGGAGCTGTTTTTT,CASSLRAGGPGELFF
TRBV19,.,TRBJ2-1,.,TGTGCCAGTAGTATAGACGGGGACACCTCCTACAATGAGCAGTTCTTC,CASSIDGDTSYNEQFF
TRBV5-5,.,TRBJ1-2,once,TGTGCCAGCAGCTCAGAGGGGGGAACCTATGGCTACACCTTC,CASSSEGGTYGYTF
TRBV19,TRBD2,TRBJ2-1,.,TGTGCCAGTAGTAAGGCGGGAGGGCCATGGGATGAGCAGTTCTTC,CASSKAGGPWDEQFF
TRBV15,.,TRBJ2-7,.,TGTGCCACCAGCATCCTCCCTACAGGTGGCTACGAGCAGTACTTC,CATSILPTGGYEQYF
TRBV7-2,.,TRBJ1-6,.,TGTGCCAGCAGCTTATCCAATTCACCCCTCCACTTT,CASSLSNSPLHF
TRBV10-3,.,TRBJ1-2,.,TGTGCCGCCGGAACAGGACGGCAGGGAGACTATGGCTACACCTTC,CAAGTGRQGDYGYTF
TRBV18,.,TRBJ1-2,.,TGTGCCAGCTCACCGTCAGGGGCTAACTATGGCTACACCTTC,CASSPSGANYGYTF
TRBV7-2,.,TRBJ2-1,.,TGTGCCAGCAGCTTAACTCCTTTGATGGATGAGCAGTTCTTC,CASSLTPLMDEQFF
TRBV27,.,TRBJ2-1,.,TGTGCCAGCAGACCCGAAGGTGGGTCCTACAATGAGCAGTTCTTC,CASRPEGGSYNEQFF
TRBV27,.,TRBJ2-7,.,TGTGCCAGCAGTACAGGACACGGGGAGCAGTACTTC,CASSTGHGEQYF
TRBV5-1,TRBD2,TRBJ2-1,.,TGCGCCAGCAGCTTGGATGCAGGAGCGGGGGTGCCAAATGAGCAGTTCTTC,CASSLDAGAGVPNEQFF
TRBV5-1,.,TRBJ2-3,.,TGCGCCAGCAGAACCTCCCAAAGCACAGATACGCAGTATTTT,CASRTSQSTDTQYF
TRBV7-3,.,TRBJ1-1,.,TGTGCCAGCAGCTTAACCGGGGGTGGTGGCACTGAAGCTTTCTTT,CASSLTGGGGTEAFF
TRBV24-1,.,TRBJ1-3,.,TGTGCCACCTCCCAAGGAGGAAACACCATATATTTT,CATSQGGNTIYF
TRBV3-1/TRBV3-2,.,TRBJ2-2,.,TGTGCCAGCAGCCAAGCGAACACCGGGGAGCTGTTTTTT,CASSQANTGELFF
TRBV4-3,TRBD2,TRBJ2-1,.,TGCGCCAGCAGCCAGGCTAGCGGGGGGGCCGCCAATGAGCAGTTCTTC,CASSQASGGAANEQFF
TRBV5-1,.,TRBJ2-3,.,TGCGCCAGCAGCTTGGGTTTCGATACGCAGTATTTT,CASSLGFDTQYF
TRBV10-1,.,TRBJ2-3,.,TGCGCCAGCAGTGATGGGGCCGACACAGATACGCAGTATTTT,CASSDGADTDTQYF
TRBV28,.,TRBJ1-6,.,TGTGCCAGCAGTTTAAGGGGAAGGGGTTCACCCCTCCACTTT,CASSLRGRGSPLHF
TRBV28,.,TRBJ2-1,.,TGTGCCAGCAGCTTTAGCGATAACTTCTACAATGAGCAGTTCTTC,CASSFSDNFYNEQFF
TRBV4-1,.,TRBJ1-6,.,TGCGCCAGCAGACAAGAGGACAGCGTATATAATTCACCCCTCCACTTT,CASRQEDSVYNSPLHF
TRBV5-1,.,TRBJ2-3,.,TGCGCCAGCAGCTTGGCCCTCGAGTCAGATACGCAGTATTTT,CASSLALESDTQYF
TRBV11-3,TRBD1,TRBJ2-7,.,TGTGCCAGCAGCCCCACAGGGGACGTCTACGAGCAGTACTTC,CASSPTGDVYEQYF